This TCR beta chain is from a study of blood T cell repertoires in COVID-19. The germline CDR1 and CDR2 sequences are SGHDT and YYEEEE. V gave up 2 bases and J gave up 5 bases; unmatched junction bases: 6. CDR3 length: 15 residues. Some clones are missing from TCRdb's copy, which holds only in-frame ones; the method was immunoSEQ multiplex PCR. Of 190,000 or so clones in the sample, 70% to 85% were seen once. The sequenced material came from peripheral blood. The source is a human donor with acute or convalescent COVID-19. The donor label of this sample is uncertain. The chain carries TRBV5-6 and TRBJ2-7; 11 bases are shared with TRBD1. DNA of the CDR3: TGTGCCAGCAGCTTCTATGGACAGGGGGCACACGAGCAGTACTTC. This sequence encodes CASSFYGQGAHEQYF.